The 26 T cell receptor beta chains below were found in one sample sequenced in a study of vaccination effects on CD4 cells after COVID-19 (dated by TCRdb to between 2021 and 2024). Library preparation employed the immunoSEQ multiplex PCR assay. Entries here come from immuneACCESS through TCRdb and include only in-frame sequences with V and J called. Some clones fail to appear in such tables; in the studies checked, an unresolved V gene covers under half of the shortfall, and the cause of the remainder is unknown. Within this sample are 20,000 to 25,000 clones, with 65% to 80% of them counted one time only. The ten largest make up approximately 11% of the sample. Antigens for these TCRs are unknown. After around eleven days of culture, CD4+ T cells were isolated with the EasySep CD4+ T cell isolation kit. This specimen was CD4+ T cells from PBMCs cultured without peptide, taken before COVID-19 vaccination. The receptors were gathered from a human donor who received a COVID-19 vaccine.

The sample holds a few counts of this clone. This chain joins TRBV19 and TRBJ2-7, with 12 bases fitting TRBD2. The ends lost 8 bases at V and 2 bases at J; junction bases unmatched: 1. The CDR3 is made up of 13 amino acids. Germline V CDR1 and CDR2: LNHDA, SQIVND (reference sequence). This CDR3 is CASRTSGTYEQYF. The CDR3 DNA reads TGTGCCAGTCGGACTAGCGGGACCTACGAGCAGTACTTC.

The genes are TRBV12-5 and TRBJ2-3; D not certain. Germline loops: CDR1 LGHNT, CDR2 FRNRAP. V was shortened by 2 bases and J by 7 bases, with 4 bases between the two germline ends. The CDR3 has 11 amino acids. CDR3: CASGLRYTQYF. As DNA, the CDR3 is TGTGCTAGTGGTTTGAGGTATACGCAGTATTTT.

J is TRBJ2-1 and V is TRBV5-1; D is undetermined. The CDR3 contains 16 residues. Germline CDR1 is SGHRS and CDR2 is YFSETQ. V dropped 0 bases and J dropped 2 bases, with 12 bases sitting between them. CDR3 sequence reads: CASSLVAQTTYNEQFF. The CDR3 coding sequence is TGCGCCAGCAGCTTGGTGGCACAAACTACCTACAATGAGCAGTTCTTC.

This sequence joins TRBV5-1 and TRBJ2-7, with D perhaps being TRBD1 or TRBD2 (7 bases each). The germline V gene encodes CDR1 SGHRS and CDR2 YFSETQ. The CDR3 consists of 20 residues. The V gene lost 1 base and the J gene lost 0 bases, with 26 bases spanning the gap. CDR3 amino acids: CASSLFSRGRGGPISYEQYF. In DNA, the CDR3 is TGCGCCAGCAGCTTGTTTTCGAGGGGCAGGGGGGGGCCTATCTCCTACGAGCAGTACTTC. The variable domain in full, completed from reference TRBV5-1 and TRBJ2-7, reads KAGVTQTPRYLIKTRGQQVTLSCSPISGHRSVSWYQQTPGQGLQFLFEYFSETQRNKGNFPGRFSGRQFSNSRSEMNVSTLELGDSALYLCASSLFSRGRGGPISYEQYFGPGTRLTVT.

V usage is TRBV27 and J usage is TRBJ2-7; TRBD1 agrees at 10 bases. CDR1 is MNHEY and CDR2 is SMNVEV in the germline V gene (reference sequence). This CDR3 region has 14 residues. The V and J ends lost 6 bases and 7 bases, in that order; junction bases with no gene match: 9. CDR3 coding DNA: TGTGCCAGCAGGCCGGGACAGGGGTTAAGGGAGCAGTACTTC. It is translated as CASRPGQGLREQYF.

This clone was picked up a small number of times. This chain joins TRBV27 and TRBJ2-7; 8 nucleotides match TRBD1. The J segment lost 2 bases and the V segment lost 2 bases, leaving 5 bases of the junction unmatched. The germline V gene has CDR1 MNHEY and CDR2 SMNVEV (reference sequence). CDR3 length: 15 amino acids. The CDR3 DNA is TGTGCCAGCAGTTTAAGGACAGGGCGTCCCTACGAGCAGTACTTC. Residues: CASSLRTGRPYEQYF.

The gene calls are TRBV2 and TRBJ2-5; D is unclear. The CDR3 loop spans 14 amino acids. CDR1 is SNHLY, CDR2 FYNNEI, per germline. V was shortened by 5 bases and J by 5 bases, with 15 bases between the two germline ends. The CDR3 loop is CASSSLGPVETQYF. The CDR3 DNA follows: TGTGCCAGCAGTTCTCTGGGTCCCGTCGAGACCCAGTACTTC.

This clone was detected only a few times. The J gene is TRBJ2-7, the V gene TRBV3-1 (or the pseudogene TRBV3-2); 8 nucleotides align to TRBD1. The V and J ends lost 5 bases and 6 bases, in that order; junction bases with no gene match: 3. The CDR3 runs 12 residues. The germline gives CDR1 LGHDT, CDR2 YNNKEL (reference sequence). In DNA, the CDR3 is TGTGCCAGCAGCAGGGACAGGAGCGAGCAGTACTTC. Protein product: CASSRDRSEQYF.

The chain joins TRBV11-3 to TRBJ2-1, with 7 bases that match TRBD2. Losses at the gene ends were 4 bases for V and 5 bases for J; bases not matched to a gene: 5. There are 14 residues in the CDR3. Germline loops: CDR1 SGHNT, CDR2 YENEEA. In DNA form, the CDR3 reads TGTGCCAGCAGCTCCGGGGGGAAACACAATGAGCAGTTCTTC. This gives the protein CASSSGGKHNEQFF.

This chain uses TRBV28 with TRBJ2-7; D is ambiguous. With 3 bases removed from V and 3 bases from J, the gap between germline ends came to 6 bases. The germline gives CDR1 MDHEN, CDR2 SYDVKM. There are 12 residues in the CDR3. The CDR3 protein is CASSFWSYEQYF. The CDR3 DNA reads as TGTGCCAGCAGTTTTTGGAGCTACGAGCAGTACTTC.

V and J are TRBV4-3 and TRBJ2-3; 12 bases align to TRBD2. The V segment lost 1 base and the J segment 2 bases; nucleotides outside the gene matches: 7. Germline-derived CDR1 and CDR2 are LGHNA and YSLEER. This CDR3 is built from 18 residues. CDR3 in DNA: TGCGCCAGCAGCCAAGGGGACCTAGCGGGGGGGCTCACAGATACGCAGTATTTT. Protein product: CASSQGDLAGGLTDTQYF.

This clone was counted once. The rearrangement joins TRBV5-6 to TRBJ2-1; TRBD1 matches at 11 bases. Germline CDR1 reads SGHDT; CDR2 reads YYEEEE. With 0 bases clipped from V and 4 bases from J, the junction kept 3 bases outside the gene matches. This CDR3 region has 16 residues. In DNA form, the CDR3 reads TGTGCCAGCAGCTTGGTCCGGGACAGGGGGTACAATGAGCAGTTCTTC. Its translation is CASSLVRDRGYNEQFF.

CDR3 bases: TGTGCCAGCTCACCATTTGGCCAGAACTATGGCTACACCTTC. It codes for CASSPFGQNYGYTF. This chain joins TRBV18 and TRBJ1-2; no reliable D call. CDR3 size: 14 residues. V was trimmed by 2 bases and J by 2 bases, leaving 9 bases between them. Per germline, CDR1 KGHSH and CDR2 LQKENI. Variable domain in full (rest from reference TRBV18 and TRBJ1-2): NAGVMQNPRHLVRRRGQEARLRCSPMKGHSHVYWYRQLPEEGLKFMVYLQKENIIDESGMPKERFSAEFPKEGPSILRIQQVVRGDSAAYFCASSPFGQNYGYTFGSGTRLTVV.

The rearrangement joins TRBV30 to TRBJ2-5; D is possibly TRBD1 (5 bases). Trimming cost V 0 bases and J 6 bases, with 20 bases left between them. This CDR3 has 16 amino acids. Germline V gene data show CDR1 as GTSNPN and CDR2 as SVGIG (reference sequence). CDR3 protein: CAWSVAGKVVGKTQYF. For the CDR3, the DNA is TGTGCCTGGAGTGTCGCAGGGAAGGTTGTGGGAAAGACCCAGTACTTC.

The J gene is TRBJ2-2, the V gene TRBV25-1; D not certain. Trimming shortened V by 6 bases and J by 0 bases, and 8 bases separated the two germline ends. This CDR3 has 14 amino acids. Germline CDR1 MGHDK, CDR2 SYGVNS. CDR3 bases: TGTGCCAGCAGCATCGGATCGAACACCGGGGAGCTGTTTTTT. It is translated as CASSIGSNTGELFF.

This clone has more than one count but fewer than ten. This sequence joins TRBV19 and TRBJ1-2; no reliable D call. V was pared by 3 bases and J by 4 bases, with 21 bases between. The CDR3 runs 17 residues. The germline CDR1 and CDR2 sequences are LNHDA and SQIVND (reference sequence). The CDR3 region is CASSMTGGGSFSYGYTF. Written as DNA, the CDR3 is TGTGCCAGTAGTATGACCGGAGGCGGCAGTTTCAGCTATGGCTACACCTTC.

The CDR3 region is CASSPGASGGRDTQYF. CDR3 nucleotides: TGTGCCAGCAGCCCCGGGGCTAGCGGGGGGCGAGATACGCAGTATTTT. The chain employs TRBV7-3 and TRBJ2-3, with 11 bases matching TRBD2. V was pared by 5 bases and J by 5 bases, with 9 bases of the junction left unmatched. This CDR3 has 16 amino acids. From germline, CDR1 is SGHTA and CDR2 FQGTGA.

The table lists this clone with a few counts. The rearrangement joins TRBV7-2 to TRBJ1-1, with D uncertain. Per the germline V gene, CDR1 is SGHTA and CDR2 is FQGNSA. Trimming removed 9 bases from V and 0 bases from J, with 17 bases in between. This CDR3 region has 15 residues. This CDR3 is CASGPGGRMNTEAFF. The CDR3 DNA follows: TGTGCCAGTGGACCTGGAGGGAGGATGAACACTGAAGCTTTCTTT.

V and J are TRBV3-1 (or the pseudogene TRBV3-2) and TRBJ1-1; the match to TRBD1 covers 7 bases. Germline V gene sequence: CDR1 LGHDT, CDR2 YNNKEL (reference sequence). The V and J ends lost 2 bases and 4 bases, in that order; junction bases with no gene match: 4. The CDR3 sequence is 14 residues long. The CDR3 coding sequence is TGTGCCAGCAGCCAACAGGGGGGGAGCACTGAAGCTTTCTTT. It is translated as CASSQQGGSTEAFF.

The chain employs TRBV20-1 and TRBJ2-3; TRBD2 aligns across 10 bases. The V gene's germline CDR1 is DFQATT and CDR2 SNEGSKA (reference sequence). Trimming removed 3 bases from V and 3 bases from J; junction bases left unmatched: 15. The CDR3 extends over 18 amino acids. The CDR3 nucleotides read TGCAGTGCTAGTCCCGGGAGGGGGACTAGCGCTGAGACAGATACGCAGTATTTT. It encodes CSASPGRGTSAETDTQYF.

V is TRBV12-3 or TRBV12-4 and J is TRBJ2-2; D gene ambiguous. There are 13 residues in the CDR3. The ends were cut back, 5 bases at V and 6 bases at J, with 10 bases in the middle. In nucleotides, the CDR3 is TGTGCCAGCAGTCGGCAAGGTCCCGGGGAGCTGTTTTTT. It specifies CASSRQGPGELFF.

Note on this clone: Relative to the germline gene, one junction end is altered; a read error may explain this. In DNA form, the CDR3 reads TGTGCCAGCAGCTACGGACCCGACAGGGAAAAATCCGCCTTC. Residues: CASSYGPDREKSAF. This chain connects TRBV5-6 to TRBJ1-2, with 7 bases identical to TRBD1. Germline V gene sequence: CDR1 SGHDT, CDR2 YYEEEE. This CDR3 has 14 amino acids.

This clone turned up a few times. The chain recombines TRBV9 with TRBJ1-6, with D possibly TRBD1 on 5 matching bases. The V and J ends lost 0 bases and 6 bases respectively, with 7 bases between them. Germline lookup yields CDR1 SGDLS and CDR2 YYNGEE. CDR3 length equals 14 residues. In DNA, the CDR3 is TGTGCCAGCAGCGTAGACGACAGTAATTCACCCCTCCACTTT. Protein product: CASSVDDSNSPLHF.

The CDR3 DNA follows: TGTGCCAGCAGCCAAGATTGGGGGATCGAGCAGTACTTC. As protein: CASSQDWGIEQYF. The V call is TRBV3-1 (or the pseudogene TRBV3-2), the J call TRBJ2-7; D might be TRBD1 or TRBD2, each matching 5 bases. CDR1 LGHDT and CDR2 YNNKEL come from the germline V gene (reference sequence). The CDR3 is 13 residues long. Trimming took 0 bases from V and 6 from J, leaving 9 bases between them.

The chain joins TRBV5-1 to TRBJ2-5; 8 nucleotides agree with TRBD1. This CDR3 is 14 amino acids long. Germline trimming cut 1 base from V and 3 bases from J; bases unmatched to any gene: 2. Germline V lookup: CDR1 SGHRS, CDR2 YFSETQ. The CDR3 region is CASSLNRGEETQYF. DNA of the CDR3: TGCGCCAGCAGCTTGAACAGGGGGGAAGAGACCCAGTACTTC.

The sample holds one count of this clone. The CDR3 loop is CASSQGLAGGSPYNEQFF. Written as DNA, the CDR3 is TGTGCCAGCAGCCAGGGACTAGCGGGAGGTTCCCCCTACAATGAGCAGTTCTTC. The chain couples TRBV3-1 (or the pseudogene TRBV3-2) to TRBJ2-1; 15 nucleotides match TRBD2. Per germline, CDR1 LGHDT and CDR2 YNNKEL (reference sequence). The CDR3 contains 18 residues. J was trimmed by 2 bases and V by 3 bases; bases with no gene match: 5.